The following is a T cell receptor (beta chain) sequence with its context. Per the authors' pipeline: Scientists estimated how many nucleated cells there were by amplifying reference gene primers. The repertoire was sequenced with immunoSEQ multiplex PCR; TCRdb's copy has only in-frame clones and lacks some. D and trimming were read from the DNA, whereas the V and J calls and clone size are those reported in that table. The sample has some 76,000 clones; around 80% are singletons. These data come from a study of blood T cell repertoires in COVID-19. On the study more broadly: The United States, Italy and Spain provided the acute and convalescent COVID-19 samples. Sample material is recorded as cDNA or gDNA derived from T cells, B-cell-depleted T cells, or PBMCs.

The V gene's germline CDR1 is SGHVS and CDR2 FQNEAQ. This CDR3 has 15 amino acids. The V end was cut by 1 base, the J end by 0 bases, with 7 bases between. The clonotype comes from a woman aged 60-75 years with acute or convalescent COVID-19. This chain links TRBV7-8 with TRBJ1-3; the D gene is possibly TRBD1 (5 bases). Sequences were obtained from peripheral blood. The CDR3 DNA is TGTGCCAGCAGCTTAGGCGACAGCTCTGGAAACACCATATATTTT. Its protein is CASSLGDSSGNTIYF.